The 31 T cell receptor beta chains reported below all come from one sample, sequenced in a study of response to subunit inactivated influenza vaccine. TCRdb called the RT-PCR reads again in MiXCR, with one record for every CDR3 protein. The table lists 550,000 to 650,000 distinct CDR3 sequences, over 9.5% of them singletons. Material: PBMCs from blood, obtained on the day of vaccination. The origin of the receptors is a man between 45 and 60 years old who received an inactivated influenza vaccine.

This clonotype was seen only a few times. The chain employs TRBV28 and TRBJ2-7; D perhaps matches TRBD1 (6 bases). V shed 6 bases and J shed 9 bases, with 15 bases lying between them. CDR1 MDHEN and CDR2 SYDVKM come from the germline V gene. This CDR3 has 12 amino acids. The CDR3 here is CASSSTGRGQYF. CDR3 coding DNA: TGTGCCAGCAGCTCGACAGGACGGGGGCAGTACTTC.

The V gene is TRBV7-9, the J gene TRBJ2-1; 9 nucleotides line up with TRBD1. CDR1 SEHNR and CDR2 FQNEAQ come from the germline V gene (reference sequence). The CDR3 runs 16 residues. With 4 bases clipped from V and 1 base from J, the junction kept 5 bases outside the gene matches. CDR3 nucleotides: TGTGCCAGCAGCTCAACCGGGACAGGGTCCTACAATGAGCAGTTCTTC. Protein product: CASSSTGTGSYNEQFF.

At least ten counts were recorded for this clonotype. The V call is TRBV5-5, the J call TRBJ2-1, with 11 bases lining up with TRBD2. V lost 1 base, J lost 6 bases, and 3 bases stayed unmatched. CDR1 is SGHKS and CDR2 is YYEKEE in the germline V gene (reference sequence). The CDR3 is 15 amino acids. This CDR3 is CASSLTGLAGNEQFF. The CDR3 coding sequence is TGTGCCAGCAGCTTGACTGGACTAGCGGGCAATGAGCAGTTCTTC.

The V gene is TRBV12-3 or TRBV12-4, the J gene TRBJ2-5; 14 bases line up with TRBD2. The CDR3 covers 16 residues. Trimming took 6 bases from V and 5 from J; bases not matched to a gene: 8. CDR3 nucleotides: TGTGCCAGCAGCCCCGGACTAGCGGGGGGTCGGGAGACCCAGTACTTC. Translating it yields CASSPGLAGGRETQYF.

The sample holds a few counts of this clonotype. V is TRBV6-5 and J is TRBJ1-5; a weak D match, TRBD1 (5 bases). Germline-derived CDR1 and CDR2 are MNHEY and SVGAGI. This CDR3 spans 16 amino acids. The germline V and J ends were trimmed by 2 bases and 0 bases, with 11 bases remaining between them. The CDR3 bases are TGTGCCAGCAGTTACCAGGGCGGCCATAGCAATCAGCCCCAGCATTTT. It specifies CASSYQGGHSNQPQHF.

Only a few counts were recorded for this clonotype. This rearrangement joins TRBV21-1 to TRBJ2-2. TRBV21-1 is deemed a pseudogene. The CDR3 consists of 16 residues. CDR3 in amino acids: CASSKGLSGYTGELFF. In nucleotides, the CDR3 is TGTGCCAGCAGTAAGGGGTTGTCCGGGTACACCGGGGAGCTGTTTTTT.

This sequence joins TRBV29-1 and TRBJ2-1; D is possibly TRBD2 (6 bases). The V end was cut by 3 bases, the J end by 0 bases, with 15 bases between. Germline values: CDR1 SQVTM, CDR2 ANQGSEA. The CDR3 is made up of 16 amino acids. Written as DNA, the CDR3 is TGCAGCGTTGAGCCGGAGGTGGGGGGCTCCTACAATGAGCAGTTCTTC. It translates to CSVEPEVGGSYNEQFF.

In its sample, this clonotype was seen once. This likely comes from a read error, as the CDR3 has no conserved phenylalanine or tryptophan at its end. J is TRBJ2-1 and V is TRBV4-2; D may be TRBD1 or TRBD2 (5 bases each). The CDR3 has 11 residues. With 4 bases removed from V and 9 bases from J, the gap between germline ends came to 7 bases. Germline V gene lookup returns CDR1 LGHNA and CDR2 YNFKEQ. CDR3 nucleotide sequence: TGTGCCAGCAGCCGGGGGACTGAGCAGTTCTTA. This gives the protein CASSRGTEQFL.

V gene TRBV11-2 combines with J gene TRBJ2-1; D is unclear. This CDR3 comprises 12 residues. Germline V gene data show CDR1 as SGHAT and CDR2 as FQNNGV. V was clipped by 11 bases and J by 4 bases, with 12 bases between them. In DNA, the CDR3 is TGTGCCTCTACTGACGGTTACAATGAGCAGTTCTTC. Translating gives CASTDGYNEQFF.

The rearrangement links TRBV3-1 to TRBJ2-5; TRBD2 agrees at 9 bases. This CDR3 has 16 residues. From germline, CDR1 is LGHDT and CDR2 YNNKEL (reference sequence). V shed 4 bases and J 10 bases; nucleotides not matched to a gene: 16. The CDR3 DNA follows: TGTGCCAGCAGCCCTCTTACTAGCGGGCCCCCCAGGGGCCAGTACTTC. This encodes CASSPLTSGPPRGQYF.

This clonotype came up a few times. The chain joins TRBV10-3 to TRBJ2-3; no firm D call. V gave up 3 bases and J gave up 0 bases, with 10 bases separating them. The CDR3 extends over 15 amino acids. The germline V gene encodes CDR1 ENHRY and CDR2 SYGVKD. The CDR3 sequence is CAISDTGESTDTQYF. The CDR3, as DNA: TGTGCCATCAGTGATACTGGAGAGAGCACAGATACGCAGTATTTT.

This clonotype was counted a few times. This rearrangement joins TRBV7-2 to TRBJ2-4; D is ambiguous. The V end was cut by 3 bases, the J end by 6 bases, with 9 bases between. The CDR3 consists of 13 residues. Germline CDR1 SGHTA, CDR2 FQGNSA. This CDR3 reads CASSFGRGNIQYF. DNA of the CDR3: TGTGCCAGCAGCTTCGGACGAGGAAACATTCAGTACTTC.

CDR3 in DNA: TGTGCCAGCAGTTGGGTTAGCGGGTCGAACACCGGGGAGCTGTTTTTT. This sequence encodes CASSWVSGSNTGELFF. The V gene is TRBV6-5, the J gene TRBJ2-2; TRBD2 agrees at 7 bases. Germline loops: CDR1 MNHEY, CDR2 SVGAGI. CDR3 length: 16 residues. The V and J ends lost 4 bases and 0 bases, in that order; junction bases with no gene match: 5.

The chain combines TRBV29-1 with TRBJ1-3; D gene unclear. V shed 6 bases and J shed 2 bases, with 14 bases lying between them. The germline V gene has CDR1 SQVTM and CDR2 ANQGSEA. This CDR3 region has 14 residues. CDR3 sequence: CSVALRLTGNTIYF. CDR3 in DNA: TGCAGCGTGGCCTTGAGACTTACTGGAAACACCATATATTTT.

This chain links TRBV6-4 with TRBJ2-5; D not resolved. Germline V gene lookup returns CDR1 MRHNA and CDR2 SNTAGT. The CDR3 sequence is 14 residues long. The V gene lost 2 bases and the J gene lost 0 bases, with 7 bases spanning the gap. Here the CDR3 reads CASSDGPYQETQYF. The CDR3 coding sequence is TGTGCCAGCAGTGACGGCCCGTACCAAGAGACCCAGTACTTC.

This clonotype has just a few counts. The chain couples TRBV28 to TRBJ1-1; a weak D match, TRBD1 (5 bases). Germline CDR1 is MDHEN and CDR2 is SYDVKM. Trimming cost V 7 bases and J 3 bases, with 24 bases left between them. This CDR3 is 17 amino acids long. The CDR3 region has the DNA TGTGCCAGCACCTATCCCCGAGGGCAGGGACGGTACACTGAAGCTTTCTTT. Translation gives CASTYPRGQGRYTEAFF.

The table lists this clonotype with many counts. The gene calls are TRBV2 and TRBJ2-1, with 7 nucleotides matching TRBD1. The CDR3 covers 11 residues. Looked up from germline, CDR1 is SNHLY and CDR2 is FYNNEI. The CDR3 sequence is CAIQGNNEQFF. CDR3 DNA: TGTGCGATACAGGGGAACAATGAGCAGTTCTTC.

The rearrangement uses TRBV14 and TRBJ2-2, with D possibly being TRBD1 (7 bases). The CDR3 sequence is 18 residues long. In germline, CDR1 is SGHDN, CDR2 FVKESK. V shed 4 bases and J shed 2 bases, with 20 bases lying between them. The CDR3 protein is CASSPAGWYRGNTGELFF. The CDR3 DNA sequence: TGTGCCAGCAGCCCAGCGGGTTGGTACAGGGGCAACACCGGGGAGCTGTTTTTT.

The rearrangement uses TRBV28 and TRBJ1-6; 9 bases fit TRBD1. This CDR3 spans 15 amino acids. Germline V gene sequence: CDR1 MDHEN, CDR2 SYDVKM. V lost 7 bases, J lost 7 bases, and 8 bases stayed unmatched. CDR3: CASNAGTGFNSPLHF. The CDR3 DNA reads as TGTGCCAGCAACGCCGGGACAGGGTTCAATTCACCCCTCCACTTT. The entire variable domain, with the rest obtained from reference TRBV28 and TRBJ1-6, is as follows: DVKVTQSSRYLVKRTGEKVFLECVQDMDHENMFWYRQDPGLGLRLIYFSYDVKMKEKGDIPEGYSVSREKKERFSLILESASTNQTSMYLCASNAGTGFNSPLHFGNGTRLTVT.

This clonotype was recorded at least ten times. This sequence joins TRBV5-1 and TRBJ2-5, with TRBD2 identical over 15 bases. The V gene end was trimmed by 4 bases and the J gene end by 1 base; junction bases not matched to a gene: 5. Germline V gene sequence: CDR1 SGHRS, CDR2 YFSETQ. The CDR3 is 17 residues long. CDR3 residues: CASSPGLAGGSQETQYF. The CDR3 DNA reads as TGCGCCAGCAGCCCCGGACTAGCGGGGGGGTCCCAAGAGACCCAGTACTTC.

The J gene is TRBJ2-5, the V gene TRBV15; D could derive from TRBD1 or TRBD2 (5 bases each). Germline assignment: CDR1 LNHNV and CDR2 YYDKDF (reference sequence). Deletions cut 0 bases from V and 5 bases from J, with 10 bases between. CDR3 length equals 14 residues. The CDR3 loop reads CATSRDGGRETQYF. The CDR3 region has the DNA TGTGCCACCAGCAGAGATGGGGGTCGGGAGACCCAGTACTTC.

This clonotype has only a few counts. This rearrangement joins TRBV5-1 to TRBJ2-7; D is unclear. In germline, CDR1 is SGHRS, CDR2 YFSETQ. CDR3 length: 13 amino acids. V was clipped by 2 bases and J by 3 bases, with 9 bases between them. The CDR3 here is CASSFVPGYEQYF. The CDR3 DNA follows: TGCGCCAGCAGCTTCGTTCCCGGCTACGAGCAGTACTTC.

A few counts support this clonotype. The rearrangement joins TRBV10-1 to TRBJ2-7; D is possibly TRBD1 (7 bases). Trimming pared 2 bases from V and 5 bases from J, leaving 13 bases between. This CDR3 spans 14 amino acids. CDR1 is WNHNN, CDR2 SYGVQD, per germline (reference sequence). CDR3 in amino acids: CASSEVRGVHEQYF. CDR3 coding DNA: TGCGCCAGCAGTGAGGTCAGGGGGGTCCACGAGCAGTACTTC.

This clonotype was counted only a few times. This chain joins TRBV7-2 and TRBJ2-5, with D tentatively TRBD1 or TRBD2 (5 bases each). V shed 5 bases and J shed 5 bases, with 15 bases lying between them. The V gene's germline CDR1 is SGHTA and CDR2 FQGNSA. The CDR3 runs 14 residues. In nucleotides, the CDR3 is TGTGCCAGCAGCCTACCGATGGGGGTGGAGACCCAGTACTTC. Translating gives CASSLPMGVETQYF.

This clonotype was observed a handful of times. The rearrangement links TRBV6-1 to TRBJ2-7, with D possibly TRBD2 on 6 matching bases. Trimming cost V 6 bases and J 4 bases, with 16 bases left between them. The CDR3 totals 14 residues. Germline V gives CDR1 MNHNS, CDR2 SASEGT. The CDR3 protein is CASRRGGEVYEQYF. CDR3 nucleotides: TGTGCCAGCAGGCGGGGAGGTGAGGTGTACGAGCAGTACTTC.

CDR3 in DNA: TGCGCCAGCAGCTTAGGAAGAGGGGGGGATACGCAGTATTTT. Its translation is CASSLGRGGDTQYF. This chain links TRBV5-1 with TRBJ2-3, with D possibly called TRBD1 or TRBD2 (6 bases each). V lost 2 bases and J 6 bases, leaving 13 bases between the germline ends. From germline, CDR1 is SGHRS and CDR2 YFSETQ. The CDR3 runs to 14 residues.

This clonotype was detected ten times or more. This sequence joins TRBV5-1 and TRBJ1-2; D not resolved. The CDR3 extends over 13 amino acids. The V gene lost 0 bases and the J gene lost 6 bases, with 9 bases spanning the gap. Germline values: CDR1 SGHRS, CDR2 YFSETQ. The CDR3 spells CASSLGGGDGYTF. CDR3 nucleotides: TGCGCCAGCAGCTTGGGAGGCGGCGATGGCTACACCTTC.

This rearrangement joins TRBV20-1 to TRBJ2-4, with D unresolved. Germline loops: CDR1 DFQATT, CDR2 SNEGSKA (reference sequence). CDR3 length equals 14 residues. Trimming pared 0 bases from V and 6 bases from J, leaving 12 bases between. CDR3 in amino acids: CSARDQDSRNIQYF. CDR3 in DNA: TGCAGTGCTAGAGATCAGGATAGCCGAAACATTCAGTACTTC.

This clonotype has only a few counts. The chain uses TRBV7-2 and TRBJ1-1; TRBD1 is a possible D gene (6 bases). This CDR3 has 16 amino acids. V lost 0 bases and J lost 10, with 21 bases in between. CDR1 SGHTA and CDR2 FQGNSA come from the germline V gene. This CDR3 reads CASSLAFIGGRVGAFF. The CDR3 nucleotides read TGTGCCAGCAGCTTAGCGTTTATTGGGGGCCGGGTTGGAGCTTTCTTT.

The chain joins TRBV5-1 to TRBJ2-3; 12 bases match TRBD2. The CDR3 is made up of 19 amino acids. V gave up 2 bases and J gave up 2 bases; unmatched junction bases: 12. Germline V gene data show CDR1 as SGHRS and CDR2 as YFSETQ. The CDR3 sequence: CASSFPSGRGSFNTDTQYF. The DNA of the CDR3 is TGCGCCAGCAGCTTTCCTAGCGGGAGGGGCAGCTTTAACACAGATACGCAGTATTTT.

This clonotype was seen a few times. CDR3: CASSWVGQIVDTDTQYF. The CDR3 DNA follows: TGTGCCAGCAGCTGGGTGGGACAGATAGTGGACACAGATACGCAGTATTTT. The chain couples TRBV5-6 to TRBJ2-3; 7 bases line up with TRBD1. This CDR3 is built from 17 residues. V lost 3 bases to trimming and J lost 2 bases; unmatched junction nucleotides: 12. In germline, CDR1 is SGHDT, CDR2 YYEEEE.